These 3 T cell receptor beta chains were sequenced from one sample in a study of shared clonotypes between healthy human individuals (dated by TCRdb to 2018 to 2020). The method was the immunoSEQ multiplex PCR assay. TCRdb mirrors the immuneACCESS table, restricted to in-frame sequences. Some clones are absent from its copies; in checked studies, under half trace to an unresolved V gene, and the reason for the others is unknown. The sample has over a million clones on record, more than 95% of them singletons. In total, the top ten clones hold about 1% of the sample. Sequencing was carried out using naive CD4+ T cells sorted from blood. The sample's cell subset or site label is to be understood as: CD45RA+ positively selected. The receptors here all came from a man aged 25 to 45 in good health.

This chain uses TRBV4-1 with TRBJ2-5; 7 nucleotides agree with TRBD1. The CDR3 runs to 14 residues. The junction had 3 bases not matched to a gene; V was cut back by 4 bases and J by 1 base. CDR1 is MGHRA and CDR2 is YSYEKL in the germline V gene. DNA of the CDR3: TGCGCCAGCAGCCGACAGGGCCTCCAAGAGACCCAGTACTTC. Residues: CASSRQGLQETQYF.

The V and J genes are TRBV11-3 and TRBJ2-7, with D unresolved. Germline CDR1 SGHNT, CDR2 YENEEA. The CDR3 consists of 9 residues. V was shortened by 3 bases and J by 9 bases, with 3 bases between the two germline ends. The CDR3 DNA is TGTGCCAGCAGCTTCGTGCAGTACTTC. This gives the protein CASSFVQYF.

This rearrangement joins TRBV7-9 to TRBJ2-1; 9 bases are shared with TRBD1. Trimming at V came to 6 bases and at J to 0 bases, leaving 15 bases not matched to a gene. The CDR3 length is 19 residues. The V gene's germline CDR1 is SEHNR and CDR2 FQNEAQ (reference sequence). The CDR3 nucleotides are TGTGCCAGCAGTCCCCGGGACAGGGCCTCCCTCCGCTCCTACAATGAGCAGTTCTTC. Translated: CASSPRDRASLRSYNEQFF.